The rows below give T cell receptor beta chains drawn from one sample of a study of blood T cell repertoires in COVID-19. Clones were read by immunoSEQ multiplex PCR, and TCRdb kept only the in-frame ones, dropping some. Altogether about 330,000 clones are present, approximately 85% being singletons, with the ten largest covering roughly 7.8%. Specimen: peripheral blood. These TCRs come from a human donor in a cohort sampled during active COVID-19. Each CDR3 is given with its conserved first and last residue. Each record gives: J gene, V gene, clone size, CDR3 protein. The size field is filled for only some rows; it gives once, few, many or a size class.

TRBJ2-3 | TRBV6-5 | - | CASSTSGGRTDTQYF
TRBJ2-1 | TRBV9 | - | CASSLGLAGGHEQFF
TRBJ2-3 | TRBV2 | few | CASTPRPGGSTDTQYF
TRBJ1-3 | TRBV11-2 | - | CASSLGASGNTIYF
TRBJ1-2 | TRBV3-1/TRBV3-2 | - | CASSQGTGTPNYGYTF
TRBJ1-5 | TRBV20-1 | once | CSAGLKQEQHF
TRBJ1-5 | TRBV2 | few | CASSEAGRTSNQPQHF
TRBJ1-5 | TRBV27 | few | CASNIMSGDQPQHF
TRBJ2-3 | TRBV9 | - | CASSGLAGGPVDTQYF
TRBJ1-2 | TRBV9 | - | CASSVGQGRHGYTF
TRBJ1-1 | TRBV4-1 | - | CASSRRQGEVEAFF
TRBJ1-1 | TRBV9 | - | CASSVDWESGNTEAFF
TRBJ2-1 | TRBV5-1 | - | CASSFVGLEQFF
TRBJ1-5 | TRBV12-3/TRBV12-4 | - | CASSRTGQAQHF
TRBJ1-6 | TRBV7-3 | - | CASSPTGSYNSPLHF
TRBJ2-7 | TRBV7-2 | - | CASSPDRVSYEQYF
TRBJ1-5 | TRBV10-3 | - | CAISRDRDQPQHF
TRBJ1-3 | TRBV7-9 | - | CASSRFGQSSGNTIYF
TRBJ2-2 | TRBV4-2 | - | CASSQDGASGGGGELFF
TRBJ1-4 | TRBV9 | - | CASSASRQGSNEKLFF
TRBJ2-3 | TRBV18 | - | CASSPFGLDADTQYF
TRBJ1-1 | TRBV19 | - | CASSRGTVLDTEAFF
TRBJ1-6 | TRBV5-1 | - | CASSGGDYNSPLHF
TRBJ2-1 | TRBV14 | - | CASSQRREQFF
TRBJ1-5 | TRBV5-1 | - | CASSLGEDQPQHF
TRBJ1-6 | TRBV6-1 | - | CASSEALGTGRFSPLHF
TRBJ1-1 | TRBV7-9 | - | CASSPPGTVEAFF
TRBJ1-6 | TRBV3-1/TRBV3-2 | - | CASSHKQGFRSPLHF
TRBJ1-5 | TRBV28 | - | CASRSGVGQPQHF
TRBJ2-1 | TRBV7-3 | - | CASSPDRDEENEQFF
TRBJ1-1 | TRBV30 | - | CAWSVRLNTEAFF
TRBJ1-4 | TRBV3-1/TRBV3-2 | - | CASSQGTGGGFEKLFF
TRBJ1-1 | TRBV5-1 | few | CASNSGQGGGTEAFF
TRBJ1-4 | TRBV19 | - | CASKDRGTTNEKLFF
TRBJ1-5 | TRBV5-1 | few | CASSLEGREGQPQHF
TRBJ2-7 | TRBV6-5 | - | CASRPPGQATRKQYF
TRBJ1-3 | TRBV9 | - | CASSADSLASSGNTIYF
TRBJ1-1 | TRBV5-8 | - | CASSFSRKNTEAFF
TRBJ2-7 | TRBV7-9 | - | CASSDRGYYEQYF
TRBJ1-2 | TRBV7-9 | - | CASSLFLGGNYGYTF
TRBJ2-3 | TRBV11-3 | - | CASSWGLAGGPGDTQYF
TRBJ2-7 | TRBV11-2 | - | CASSPPPGNEQYF
TRBJ1-6 | TRBV19 | - | CASSIFVGESPLHF
TRBJ2-5 | TRBV15 | - | CATSPAGTGVETQYF
TRBJ1-1 | TRBV24-1 | - | CATSDFNRQKAFF
TRBJ2-2 | TRBV5-1 | - | CASSLGKPGTGELFF
TRBJ2-2 | TRBV7-9 | - | CASSFFPGQSNTGELFF
TRBJ1-5 | TRBV12-5 | - | CASALADQPQHF
TRBJ1-5 | TRBV15 | - | CATSSRDTDQPQHF
TRBJ1-1 | TRBV2 | - | CASSEGSFRYTEAFF
TRBJ2-5 | TRBV12-3/TRBV12-4 | - | CASRLVFQETQYF
TRBJ1-2 | TRBV5-6 | - | CASSLRGGWGYTF
TRBJ2-7 | TRBV2 | - | CASSGGSSYEQYF
TRBJ2-1 | TRBV27 | - | CASSHPSGEQFF
TRBJ1-2 | TRBV19 | - | CASSRQGYGYTF
TRBJ1-1 | TRBV25-1 | - | CASSEQRVTNTEAFF
TRBJ2-7 | TRBV7-9 | - | CASSPRPGQGPAYEQYF
TRBJ1-5 | TRBV5-8 | - | CASSTLTGGAGQPQHF
TRBJ2-3 | TRBV9 | - | CASSVGSQGDTQYF
TRBJ2-3 | TRBV9 | - | CASTHAEDGVDTQYF